This is a list of T cell receptor beta chains from one sample in a study of T cell responses to AZD1222 COVID-19 vaccine. Some clones are missing from TCRdb's copy, which holds only in-frame ones; the method was immunoSEQ multiplex PCR. The sample yields around 99,000 clones, 87% seen once. Sequencing was performed on peripheral blood, taken 28 days after the second AZD1222 dose. These TCRs come from an adult who received the AZD1222 COVID-19 vaccine. Both conserved end residues are part of each CDR3. Each record gives: J gene, clone size, V gene, D gene, CDR3 protein, CDR3 DNA. The D gene is left open where the match is weak. Part of the rows lack a size; the others show once, few, many or a class for expanded clones.

TRBJ1-6 many TRBV7-9 - CASSRRNSPLHF TGTGCCAGCAGCCGCAGGAATTCACCCCTCCACTTT
TRBJ1-1 - TRBV4-2 TRBD1 CASSQVGRGQMNTEAFF TGTGCCAGCAGCCAAGTTGGCAGGGGGCAGATGAACACTGAAGCTTTCTTT
TRBJ1-2 - TRBV18 - CASSSEGGNYGYTF TGTGCCAGCTCTTCGGAGGGGGGCAACTATGGCTACACCTTC
TRBJ1-5 - TRBV27 - CASSFNGNQPQHF TGTGCCAGCAGTTTCAACGGCAATCAGCCCCAGCATTTT
TRBJ2-1 - TRBV5-1 - CASSPDTSSYNEQFF TGCGCCAGCAGCCCGGACACCAGCTCCTACAATGAGCAGTTCTTC
TRBJ1-2 few TRBV10-3 - CAINSGYGYTF TGTGCCATCAACAGCGGCTATGGCTACACCTTC
TRBJ1-6 - TRBV4-2 - CASSQARETSYNSPLHF TGTGCCAGCAGCCAAGCACGGGAAACCTCCTATAATTCACCCCTCCACTTT
TRBJ2-1 few TRBV7-3 TRBD1 CASSSTGGNEQFF TGTGCCAGCAGCTCCACAGGGGGAAATGAGCAGTTCTTC
TRBJ2-7 - TRBV12-3/TRBV12-4 - CASSLANEQYF TGTGCCAGCAGTTTAGCGAACGAGCAGTACTTC
TRBJ2-3 - TRBV3-1/TRBV3-2 - CASSPTARGTQYF TGTGCCAGCAGCCCCACGGCCCGGGGTACGCAGTATTTT
TRBJ2-3 - TRBV11-2 - CASSLGPGHPTDTQYF TGTGCCAGCAGCTTAGGACCGGGACACCCCACAGATACGCAGTATTTT
TRBJ1-1 once TRBV7-6 - CASSLAVGGSEAFF TGTGCCAGCAGCTTAGCGGTGGGGGGGTCTGAAGCTTTCTTT
TRBJ1-2 - TRBV6-2/TRBV6-3 - CASSYRSVAGTPSYGYTF TGTGCCAGCAGTTACCGATCCGTGGCCGGGACTCCCAGCTATGGCTACACCTTC
TRBJ1-2 - TRBV7-2 - CASSLLGTRAGAYYGYTF TGTGCCAGCAGCTTGCTCGGGACCAGGGCGGGGGCCTATTATGGCTACACCTTC
TRBJ2-2 - TRBV7-2 - CASRLSAGELFF TGTGCCAGCAGATTGTCCGCAGGGGAGCTGTTTTTT
TRBJ2-7 - TRBV5-1 - CASSLQGPRAYEQYF TGCGCCAGCAGCTTGCAGGGGCCCAGGGCCTACGAGCAGTACTTC
TRBJ1-1 - TRBV7-9 - CASNQGRVDTEAFF TGTGCCAGCAACCAAGGACGGGTGGACACTGAAGCTTTCTTT
TRBJ2-1 - TRBV12-3/TRBV12-4 - CASSPSPYNEQFF TGTGCCAGCAGTCCCTCCCCTTACAATGAGCAGTTCTTC
TRBJ1-5 - TRBV24-1 - CATSEKGQPQHF TGTGCCACCAGTGAGAAGGGTCAGCCCCAGCATTTT
TRBJ1-2 - TRBV4-1 - CASSLGPFSGNYGYTF TGCGCCAGCAGCCTAGGACCTTTCTCGGGGAACTATGGCTACACCTTC
TRBJ1-4 - TRBV4-3 TRBD1 CASSLQNPRGRHEKLFF TGCGCCAGCAGCCTCCAAAACCCCAGGGGGCGTCATGAAAAACTGTTTTTT
TRBJ2-1 - TRBV3-1/TRBV3-2 - CASSPGTLTYNEQFF TGTGCCAGCAGCCCCGGGACACTCACCTACAATGAGCAGTTCTTC
TRBJ1-3 - TRBV19 - CAAPKDPEGRNTIYF TGTGCCGCTCCAAAGGACCCGGAGGGAAGAAACACCATATATTTT
TRBJ1-1 - TRBV19 - CASNNRAELTEAFF TGTGCCAGTAACAACCGGGCCGAGCTCACTGAAGCTTTCTTT
TRBJ2-2 - TRBV24-1 - CATHTGKATGELFF TGTGCCACCCACACAGGGAAAGCCACCGGGGAGCTGTTTTTT
TRBJ2-2 - TRBV6-5 - CASSYSRPTGELFF TGTGCCAGCAGTTACTCACGACCCACCGGGGAGCTGTTTTTT
TRBJ2-7 once TRBV6-5 - CASSYSQGYEQYF TGTGCCAGCAGTTACTCCCAAGGATACGAGCAGTACTTC
TRBJ1-1 - TRBV6-5 TRBD1 CASSYLVTGGVTEAFF TGTGCCAGCAGTTACTTAGTAACAGGGGGCGTCACTGAAGCTTTCTTT
TRBJ1-2 - TRBV3-1/TRBV3-2 - CASSLFVFDPPYGYTF TGTGCCAGCAGCCTTTTTGTCTTTGACCCACCCTATGGCTACACCTTC
TRBJ1-1 - TRBV11-2 TRBD1 CASSLGQGDLPEAFF TGTGCCAGCAGCCTCGGACAGGGAGACCTTCCCGAAGCTTTCTTT
TRBJ2-5 - TRBV5-1 TRBD1 CASSTGQGKETQYF TGCGCCAGCAGCACAGGACAGGGAAAAGAGACCCAGTACTTC
TRBJ2-7 few TRBV9 - CASSAPDGLSSYEQYF TGTGCCAGCAGCGCCCCGGACGGACTGAGCTCCTACGAGCAGTACTTC
TRBJ1-3 - TRBV5-5 - CASSLTGNTIYF TGTGCCAGCAGCTTGACAGGAAACACCATATATTTT
TRBJ1-1 - TRBV5-4 - CASSLGEMNTEAFF TGTGCCAGCAGCTTGGGTGAAATGAACACTGAAGCTTTCTTT
TRBJ2-2 - TRBV6-5 - CASKLGGLIGELFF TGTGCCAGCAAGTTAGGAGGGTTGATCGGGGAGCTGTTTTTT
TRBJ2-3 - TRBV18 - CASSPPGGSTDTQYF TGTGCCAGCTCACCACCGGGCGGGAGCACAGATACGCAGTATTTT
TRBJ1-1 - TRBV5-6 - CASSLEQLNTEAFF TGTGCCAGCAGCTTGGAACAGTTGAACACTGAAGCTTTCTTT
TRBJ1-5 - TRBV7-2 - CASSSRLAMGGQPQHF TGTGCCAGCAGCTCCCGCTTGGCTATGGGCGGGCAGCCCCAGCATTTT
TRBJ1-6 - TRBV5-5 - CASSLFSSGNHREPLHF TGTGCCAGCAGCTTGTTCAGTTCCGGAAATCATCGGGAACCCCTCCACTTT
TRBJ2-1 - TRBV12-3/TRBV12-4 - CASSFLNEQFF TGTGCCAGCAGTTTCCTTAATGAGCAGTTCTTC
TRBJ1-2 - TRBV9 - CASTQGLAPNYGYTF TGTGCCAGCACCCAGGGGCTCGCTCCCAACTATGGCTACACCTTC
TRBJ1-5 - TRBV6-5 TRBD1 CASKPGQGIQPQHF TGTGCCAGCAAACCGGGACAGGGAATACAGCCCCAGCATTTT
TRBJ1-5 - TRBV7-8 - CASSFLSSNQPQHF TGTGCCAGCAGCTTCTTAAGTAGCAATCAGCCCCAGCATTTT
TRBJ2-7 - TRBV6-5 - CASSYSYRSYEQYF TGTGCCAGCAGTTACTCTTACCGCTCCTACGAGCAGTACTTC
TRBJ2-1 - TRBV9 - CASSVEAGHNEQFF TGTGCCAGCAGCGTAGAAGCGGGTCACAATGAGCAGTTCTTC
TRBJ1-1 - TRBV7-9 - CASSPETGTEAFF TGTGCCAGCAGCCCCGAGACGGGCACTGAAGCTTTCTTT
TRBJ1-1 - TRBV5-1 - CASSLSRDTEAFF TGCGCCAGCAGCTTGTCCAGGGACACTGAAGCTTTCTTT